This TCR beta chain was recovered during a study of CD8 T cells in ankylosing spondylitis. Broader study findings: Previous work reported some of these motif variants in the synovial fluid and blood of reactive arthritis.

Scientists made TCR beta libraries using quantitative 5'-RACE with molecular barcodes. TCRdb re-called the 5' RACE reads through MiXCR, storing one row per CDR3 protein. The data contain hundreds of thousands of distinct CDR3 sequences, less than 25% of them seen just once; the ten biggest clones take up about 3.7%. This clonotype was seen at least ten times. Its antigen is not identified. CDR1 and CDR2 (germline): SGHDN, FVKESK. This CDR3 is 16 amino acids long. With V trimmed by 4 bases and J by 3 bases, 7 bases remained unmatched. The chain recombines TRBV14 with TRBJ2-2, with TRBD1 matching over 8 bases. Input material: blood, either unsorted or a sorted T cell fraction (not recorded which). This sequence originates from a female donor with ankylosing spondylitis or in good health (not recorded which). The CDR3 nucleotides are TGTGCCAGCAGCCTTCGACAGGGGACATACACCGGGGAGCTGTTTTTT. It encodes CASSLRQGTYTGELFF.